This T cell receptor beta chain derives from a study of human T cells and chemical hapten exposure. General study findings and limits: Patch test scores rose with PT1 expanded TCR counts, a positive correlation.

Time point meaning: patch test 1, 2 weeks after DPC sensitization. Treatment here: therapeutic diphenylcyclopropenone sensitization with weekly scalp DPC. It was unfractionated whole blood from which total RNA was extracted. The CDR3 runs 15 residues. V lost 1 base and J lost 5, with 15 bases in between. CDR1 and CDR2 (germline): SGHTA, FQGNSA. This clonotype was detected a few times. No antigen is known for it. It was the library that attached unique molecular identifiers to individual cDNA molecules. Study processing details: Sample-level TCR yields exhibited a median of approximately 96,000, with a range of roughly 20,000 to 750,000. TCRdb used MiXCR to reprocess the RACE reads, holding one entry per CDR3 protein. The V and J calls come from TCRdb's annotation, not from the publication. Of over 65,000 distinct CDR3 sequences detected, roughly a tenth appear once; the ten largest clones hold approximately 4.6%.

The sample was whole blood, taken in connection with sensitization to the hapten diphenylcyclopropenone (DPC). The gene calls are TRBV7-2 and TRBJ2-7; D is tentatively TRBD1 or TRBD2 (5 bases each). This TCR was sampled from a woman aged 45-65 years with alopecia areata. Some clones in this sample may be carry-over from other donors' samples. The CDR3 bases are TGTGCCAGCAGCTTAGATCCCGGGACCAGCAACGAGCAGTACTTC. It translates to CASSLDPGTSNEQYF.